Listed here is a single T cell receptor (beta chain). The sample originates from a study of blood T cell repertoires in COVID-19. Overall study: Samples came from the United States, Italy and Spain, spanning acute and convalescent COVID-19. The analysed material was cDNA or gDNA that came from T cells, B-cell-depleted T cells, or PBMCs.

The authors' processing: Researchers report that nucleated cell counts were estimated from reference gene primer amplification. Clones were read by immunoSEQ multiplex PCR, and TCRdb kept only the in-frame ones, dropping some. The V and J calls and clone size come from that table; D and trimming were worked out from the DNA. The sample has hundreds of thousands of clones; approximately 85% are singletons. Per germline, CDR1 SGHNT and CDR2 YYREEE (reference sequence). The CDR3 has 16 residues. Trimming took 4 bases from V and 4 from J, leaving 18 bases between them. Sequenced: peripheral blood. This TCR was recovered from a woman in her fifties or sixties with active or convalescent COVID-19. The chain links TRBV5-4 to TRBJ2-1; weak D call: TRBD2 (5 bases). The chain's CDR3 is CASSPDWIRSYNEQFF. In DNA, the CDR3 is TGTGCCAGCAGCCCGGACTGGATTCGATCATACAATGAGCAGTTCTTC. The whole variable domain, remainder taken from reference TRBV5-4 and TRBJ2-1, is ETGVTQSPTHLIKTRGQQVTLRCSSQSGHNTVSWYQQALGQGPQFIFQYYREEENGRGNFPPRFSGLQFPNYSSELNVNALELDDSALYLCASSPDWIRSYNEQFFGPGTRLTVL.